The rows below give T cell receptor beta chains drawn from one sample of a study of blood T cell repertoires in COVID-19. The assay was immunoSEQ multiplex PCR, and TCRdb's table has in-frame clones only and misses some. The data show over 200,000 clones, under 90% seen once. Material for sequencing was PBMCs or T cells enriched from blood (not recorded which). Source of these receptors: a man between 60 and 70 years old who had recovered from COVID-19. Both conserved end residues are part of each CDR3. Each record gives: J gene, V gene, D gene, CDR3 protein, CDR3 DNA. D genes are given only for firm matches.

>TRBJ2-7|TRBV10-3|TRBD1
CAISEGRGQTYEQYF
TGTGCCATCAGTGAAGGCAGGGGACAGACCTACGAGCAGTACTTC
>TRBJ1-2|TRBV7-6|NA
CASSRSGVEGYTF
TGTGCCAGCAGCCGCTCAGGGGTAGAAGGCTACACCTTC
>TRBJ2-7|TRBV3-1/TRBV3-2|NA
CASSQDWRGLSYEQYF
TGTGCCAGCAGCCAAGATTGGCGGGGCCTCTCCTACGAGCAGTACTTC
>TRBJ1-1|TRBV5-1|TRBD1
CASGDRGVTEAFF
TGCGCCAGCGGGGACAGGGGGGTTACTGAAGCTTTCTTT
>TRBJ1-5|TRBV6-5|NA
CASSLDSQPQHF
TGTGCCAGCAGTTTGGACAGTCAGCCCCAGCATTTT
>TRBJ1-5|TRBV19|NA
CASSLSTGGKNQPQHF
TGTGCCAGTAGTCTTTCGACGGGGGGTAAGAATCAGCCCCAGCATTTT
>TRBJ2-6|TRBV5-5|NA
CASITGTSGANVLTF
TGTGCCAGCATCACAGGGACCTCTGGGGCCAACGTCCTGACTTTC
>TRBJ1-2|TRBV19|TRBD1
CASSILGQGAGYGYTF
TGTGCCAGTAGTATTCTCGGGCAGGGGGCAGGCTATGGCTACACCTTC
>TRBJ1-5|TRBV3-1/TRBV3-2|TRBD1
CASSQGTGGRPQHF
TGTGCCAGCAGCCAAGGGACAGGGGGCAGGCCCCAGCATTTT
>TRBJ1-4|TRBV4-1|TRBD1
CASSQDQGARGEKLFF
TGCGCCAGCAGCCAAGATCAGGGGGCTAGAGGTGAAAAACTGTTTTTT
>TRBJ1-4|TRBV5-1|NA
CASSLNIRGNEKLFF
TGCGCCAGCAGCTTGAACATCCGAGGGAATGAAAAACTGTTTTTT
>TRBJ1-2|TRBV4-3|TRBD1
CASSQGRTGGYYGYTF
TGCGCCAGCAGCCAAGGGAGGACAGGGGGCTACTATGGCTACACCTTC
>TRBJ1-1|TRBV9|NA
CASSVVGAANTEAFF
TGTGCCAGCAGCGTAGTGGGGGCAGCGAACACTGAAGCTTTCTTT
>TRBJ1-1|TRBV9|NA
CASSPLPGTEAFF
TGTGCCAGCAGCCCACTACCCGGAACTGAAGCTTTCTTT
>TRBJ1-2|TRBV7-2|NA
CASSLDGGNYGYTF
TGTGCCAGCAGCTTGGACGGGGGTAACTATGGCTACACCTTC
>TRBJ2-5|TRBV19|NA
CASSIFSGYQETQYF
TGTGCCAGTAGTATCTTCTCAGGGTACCAAGAGACCCAGTACTTC